The clone carrying this T cell receptor beta chain has more than one count but fewer than ten. Its antigen is unknown. This entry is derived from a study of T cell responses to AZD1222 COVID-19 vaccine. The study's findings and limits: Only 5 to 7 AZD1222 recipients were seropositive at baseline. Sampling captured repertoires only after the peak T cell response. As reported, nearly half of all spike-specific TCRs target variant regions that are unmutated.

The assay was immunoSEQ multiplex PCR, and TCRdb's table has in-frame clones only and misses some. The table has 150,000 or so clones, more than 85% seen once. Timing groups of about 4 and about 12 weeks for second doses were pooled. The CDR3 sequence is 10 residues long. Deletions cut 11 bases from V and 5 bases from J, with 8 bases between. Germline lookup yields CDR1 SGHVS and CDR2 FNYEAQ. The receptor's source is an adult who received the AZD1222 COVID-19 vaccine. Sequenced here: peripheral blood, sampled 28 days after the second AZD1222 dose. The chain combines TRBV7-6 with TRBJ2-3, with D perhaps matching TRBD2 (5 bases). The CDR3 loop reads CASAGDTQYF. As DNA, the CDR3 is TGTGCCTCCGCGGGAGATACGCAGTATTTT.